The rows below give T cell receptor beta chains drawn from one sample of a study of PD-1 blockade in classical Hodgkin lymphoma. Only in-frame clones appear in the TCRdb table, and some are missing; sequencing was by immunoSEQ multiplex PCR. The sample shows 25,000 or so clones, about three quarters of them seen only once. The material sequenced was CD4+ T cells from blood, taken at baseline. These receptors all come from a human donor with classical Hodgkin lymphoma. Each CDR3 is given without its conserved first and last residue. The D gene is left open where the match is weak. Clone size is shown for a subset of rows, as once, few, many or a class of expanded clone.

clone_size	v_call	j_call	d_call	cdr3_aa
NA	TRBV7-2	TRBJ1-4	NA	ASSLVGTGGRGEKLF
few	TRBV11-2	TRBJ2-7	NA	ASSEGRYEQY
once	TRBV30	TRBJ1-4	TRBD1	AWARGTGTGFEKLF
NA	TRBV5-4	TRBJ2-3	NA	ASSLEMQRTDTQY
few	TRBV9	TRBJ1-1	NA	ASSVAGAEAF
NA	TRBV28	TRBJ1-2	NA	ASSFGGFLDGYT
once	TRBV4-2	TRBJ2-7	TRBD1	ASSQGQGDPYEQY
NA	TRBV7-6	TRBJ2-1	NA	ASSLSSGSYNEQF
NA	TRBV13	TRBJ2-5	NA	ASSQGSLEGEIWGQETQY
NA	TRBV6-6	TRBJ1-1	NA	ASSYPTGSDTEAF
once	TRBV7-6	TRBJ2-7	NA	ASSPPGVAYEQY
NA	TRBV11-2	TRBJ2-1	TRBD1	ASSLDRGRNEQF
NA	TRBV13	TRBJ1-1	TRBD1	ASSTSLRGQGNTEAF
few	TRBV7-2	TRBJ1-2	NA	ASSLVGGVNYGYT
NA	TRBV6-1	TRBJ1-4	NA	ASSLDRFYEKLF